Following are 30 T cell receptor beta chains from one sample sequenced in a study of blood T cell repertoires in COVID-19. The protocol was immunoSEQ multiplex PCR, while the TCRdb copy is restricted to in-frame clones and leaves out a portion. Here the sample spans over 100,000 clones, about 91% being singletons. The sample taken for sequencing was peripheral blood. These receptors were obtained from a man aged 45-65 years with acute or convalescent COVID-19.

CDR3 sequence reads: CASSPLITGTGFYEQYF. As DNA, the CDR3 is TGTGCCAGCTCACCACTGATCACCGGGACAGGTTTTTACGAGCAGTACTTC. The rearrangement joins TRBV18 to TRBJ2-7; 8 nucleotides align to TRBD1. The V gene end was trimmed by 1 base and the J gene end by 4 bases; junction bases not matched to a gene: 12. From germline, CDR1 is KGHSH and CDR2 LQKENI. The CDR3 length is 17 residues.

The chain couples TRBV29-1 to TRBJ2-1, with 10 bases matching TRBD2. Trimming at V came to 5 bases and at J to 7 bases, leaving 11 bases not matched to a gene. From germline, CDR1 is SQVTM and CDR2 ANQGSEA. The CDR3 has 15 residues. The CDR3 loop is CSVKPLAGGRNEQFF. CDR3 DNA: TGCAGCGTTAAACCTTTAGCGGGAGGTCGTAATGAGCAGTTCTTC.

The chain uses TRBV24-1 and TRBJ2-1; TRBD2 matches at 14 bases. The CDR3 runs to 15 residues. CDR1 and CDR2 (germline): KGHDR, SFDVKD. The V gene end was trimmed by 4 bases and the J gene end by 7 bases; junction bases not matched to a gene: 2. The DNA of the CDR3 is TGTGCCACCAGTGACCGGACTAGCGGGGGGAATGAGCAGTTCTTC. This translates into CATSDRTSGGNEQFF.

V and J are TRBV2 and TRBJ1-3, with a weak D call TRBD1 (5 bases). CDR1 and CDR2 from the germline V gene are SNHLY and FYNNEI. The CDR3 length is 13 residues. The V gene lost 0 bases and the J gene lost 7 bases, with 7 bases spanning the gap. CDR3 nucleotides: TGTGCCAGCAGTGAAGCGCACAGGAACACCATATATTTT. Encoded protein: CASSEAHRNTIYF.

The chain links TRBV28 to TRBJ2-4, with D tentatively TRBD2 (6 bases). The germline CDR1 and CDR2 sequences are MDHEN and SYDVKM. Trimming took off 3 bases at V and 7 bases at J, with 13 bases between the two ends. This CDR3 has 14 residues. The DNA for the CDR3 is TGTGCCAGCAGTTTTTGGGGTGGAGGGAACATTCAGTACTTC. Amino acid sequence: CASSFWGGGNIQYF.

The CDR3 nucleotides are TGTGCCAGCAGCCCCGGGTGGGCTGAAGCTTTCTTT. Translation gives CASSPGWAEAFF. The chain combines TRBV3-1 (or the pseudogene TRBV3-2) with TRBJ1-1; no clear D. Germline-derived CDR1 and CDR2 are LGHDT and YNNKEL (reference sequence). The germline V and J ends were trimmed by 4 bases and 6 bases, with 9 bases remaining between them. The CDR3 runs to 12 residues.

The gene calls are TRBV4-2 and TRBJ2-2, with 7 bases lining up with TRBD1. From germline, CDR1 is LGHNA and CDR2 YNFKEQ. The CDR3 contains 15 residues. V lost 6 bases, J lost 0 bases, and 4 bases stayed unmatched. This CDR3 is CASRADRANTGELFF. Written as DNA, the CDR3 is TGTGCCAGCAGGGCAGACAGGGCGAACACCGGGGAGCTGTTTTTT.

In this sample, this clone turned up once. V usage is TRBV5-1 and J usage is TRBJ2-1; TRBD2 agrees at 14 bases. Germline CDR1 and CDR2: SGHRS and YFSETQ. The CDR3 length is 16 residues. The junction had 12 bases not matched to a gene; V was cut back by 7 bases and J by 9 bases. As DNA, the CDR3 is TGCGCCAGCCGACTAGCGGGAGGGCCCATCTCGCTTGAGCAGTTCTTC. As protein: CASRLAGGPISLEQFF.

This clone occurred once. The rearrangement uses TRBV30 and TRBJ2-3; 7 positions match TRBD2. The CDR3 is made up of 16 amino acids. Germline CDR1 is GTSNPN and CDR2 is SVGIG (reference sequence). V lost 0 bases and J lost 3; bases outside the gene matches: 9. The CDR3 DNA reads TGTGCCTGGAGTGTAGCGGGAAGAAGGCGAACAGATACGCAGTATTTT. This codes for CAWSVAGRRRTDTQYF.

This chain joins TRBV27 and TRBJ2-1; 7 nucleotides agree with TRBD2. Germline CDR1 and CDR2: MNHEY and SMNVEV (reference sequence). The V gene end was trimmed by 4 bases and the J gene end by 6 bases; junction bases not matched to a gene: 15. The length of the CDR3 is 17 residues. CDR3 region: CASSYSGAQALSNEQFF. CDR3 coding DNA: TGTGCCAGCAGTTACAGCGGGGCCCAGGCCCTTTCCAATGAGCAGTTCTTC.

The chain carries TRBV19 and TRBJ1-1; D may be TRBD1 (6 bases). The CDR3 contains 14 residues. Trimming left V 9 bases short and J 4 bases short, with 18 bases between. CDR1 and CDR2 (germline): LNHDA, SQIVND (reference sequence). The DNA of the CDR3 is TGTGCCAGCGAGGGTCAGGGGTTGGGCACTGAAGCTTTCTTT. Encoded protein: CASEGQGLGTEAFF.

The rearrangement uses TRBV19 and TRBJ1-5; TRBD1 might be the D (5 bases). The length of the CDR3 is 15 residues. The germline V gene encodes CDR1 LNHDA and CDR2 SQIVND (reference sequence). Trimming cost V 0 bases and J 6 bases, with 12 bases left between them. CDR3 bases: TGTGCCAGTAGTATAGATAGGGGACTAGGTCAGCCCCAGCATTTT. Translated: CASSIDRGLGQPQHF.

The sample holds a few counts of this clone. The genes are TRBV7-9 and TRBJ1-3; possible D gene TRBD1, 5 bases. Germline V lookup: CDR1 SEHNR, CDR2 FQNEAQ (reference sequence). The CDR3 is 16 amino acids. V lost 2 bases and J lost 3, with 14 bases in between. The CDR3 DNA is TGTGCCAGCAGCTTAAGGCAGGGTATAGATGGAAACACCATATATTTT. Its translation is CASSLRQGIDGNTIYF.

This chain connects TRBV9 to TRBJ2-1; the D is unclear. The CDR3 is 13 residues long. V shed 0 bases and J shed 5 bases, with 6 bases lying between them. Per the germline V gene, CDR1 is SGDLS and CDR2 is YYNGEE. The CDR3 nucleotides read TGTGCCAGCAGCGTAGCCAGTCACAATGAGCAGTTCTTC. This encodes CASSVASHNEQFF.

This sequence joins TRBV11-3 and TRBJ1-1; D not certain. The germline V and J ends were trimmed by 2 bases and 4 bases, with 11 bases remaining between them. The CDR3 sequence is 14 residues long. In germline, CDR1 is SGHNT, CDR2 YENEEA. CDR3 amino acids: CASSLNGLSTEAFF. The CDR3 region has the DNA TGTGCCAGCAGCTTAAACGGGTTGAGCACTGAAGCTTTCTTT.

This sequence joins TRBV19 and TRBJ1-4, with D perhaps matching TRBD1 (5 bases). Trimming removed 7 bases at V and 8 bases at J, with 20 bases between. CDR1 is LNHDA, CDR2 SQIVND, per germline (reference sequence). The CDR3 runs 15 residues. The DNA for the CDR3 is TGTGCCAGTACAAACTTCACTAGGGGAGGGGAAAAACTGTTTTTT. This translates into CASTNFTRGGEKLFF. The full variable domain, completed using reference TRBV19 and TRBJ1-4, is DGGITQSPKYLFRKEGQNVTLSCEQNLNHDAMYWYRQDPGQGLRLIYYSQIVNDFQKGDIAEGYSVSREKKESFPLTVTSAQKNPTAFYLCASTNFTRGGEKLFFGSGTQLSVL.

The chain employs TRBV28 and TRBJ1-1; TRBD1 aligns across 9 bases. V was pared by 4 bases and J by 1 base, with 7 bases of the junction left unmatched. The CDR3 consists of 16 residues. Germline loops: CDR1 MDHEN, CDR2 SYDVKM. The CDR3: CASSYLPGQGNTEAFF. The CDR3 DNA sequence: TGTGCCAGCAGTTACCTGCCGGGACAGGGGAACACTGAAGCTTTCTTT.

V gene TRBV6-1 combines with J gene TRBJ2-4; possible D gene TRBD1, 6 bases. Germline CDR1 reads MNHNS; CDR2 reads SASEGT. The germline V and J ends were trimmed by 2 bases and 12 bases, with 11 bases remaining between them. The CDR3 is 12 amino acids. The CDR3 spells CASSELGTSQYF. The CDR3 DNA follows: TGTGCCAGCAGTGAATTGGGGACAAGTCAGTACTTC.

The chain joins TRBV5-6 to TRBJ2-7, with 7 bases fitting TRBD1. The V gene end was trimmed by 5 bases and the J gene end by 0 bases; junction bases not matched to a gene: 8. The CDR3 is 15 residues long. CDR1 and CDR2 (germline): SGHDT, YYEEEE. For the CDR3, the DNA is TGTGCCAGCAGTTTAAAGACAGGGAGCTCCTACGAGCAGTACTTC. Translating it yields CASSLKTGSSYEQYF. The variable domain in full, completed from reference TRBV5-6 and TRBJ2-7, reads DAGVTQSPTHLIKTRGQQVTLRCSPKSGHDTVSWYQQALGQGPQFIFQYYEEEERQRGNFPDRFSGHQFPNYSSELNVNALLLGDSALYLCASSLKTGSSYEQYFGPGTRLTVT.

The rearrangement uses TRBV6-4 and TRBJ1-2; tentatively, D is TRBD1 (5 bases). The V gene's germline CDR1 is MRHNA and CDR2 SNTAGT. The CDR3 loop spans 15 amino acids. V was clipped by 5 bases and J by 5 bases, with 18 bases between them. Here the CDR3 DNA reads TGTGCCAGCAGTCCCGGCGGGGCATCGGGGTATGGCTACACCTTC. Its protein is CASSPGGASGYGYTF.

This clone turned up a few times. The genes are TRBV5-4 and TRBJ2-3, with TRBD2 matching over 8 bases. Trimming removed 2 bases from V and 4 bases from J; junction bases left unmatched: 15. The CDR3 runs 18 residues. Germline lookup yields CDR1 SGHNT and CDR2 YYREEE (reference sequence). The CDR3 region has the DNA TGTGCCAGCAGCTTACGGGCCTCAAGCGGGAGTATCGCAGATACGCAGTATTTT. Its protein is CASSLRASSGSIADTQYF. The full variable domain, rest sourced from reference TRBV5-4 and TRBJ2-3, is ETGVTQSPTHLIKTRGQQVTLRCSSQSGHNTVSWYQQALGQGPQFIFQYYREEENGRGNFPPRFSGLQFPNYSSELNVNALELDDSALYLCASSLRASSGSIADTQYFGPGTRLTVL.

This chain uses TRBV19 with TRBJ1-2; TRBD1 is a possible D gene (6 bases). This CDR3 has 14 amino acids. Germline CDR1 is LNHDA and CDR2 is SQIVND (reference sequence). Trimming took 7 bases from V and 1 from J, leaving 13 bases between them. CDR3 DNA: TGTGCCAGTACGATGGGACAATTTAACTATGGCTACACCTTC. This gives the protein CASTMGQFNYGYTF.

This chain connects TRBV9 to TRBJ1-1; 12 bases agree with TRBD1. The CDR3 consists of 15 residues. Trimming took 1 base from V and 5 from J; bases not matched to a gene: 3. Germline assignment: CDR1 SGDLS and CDR2 YYNGEE. The CDR3 DNA reads TGTGCCAGCAGCGTAAGGGGACAGGGGGCGACTGAAGCTTTCTTT. Its protein product is CASSVRGQGATEAFF.

The chain recombines TRBV19 with TRBJ2-3; no clear D. V lost 5 bases, J lost 3 bases, and 3 bases lay in between. Germline CDR1 LNHDA, CDR2 SQIVND (reference sequence). The CDR3 runs 11 residues. CDR3: CASSQTDTQYF. CDR3 coding DNA: TGTGCCAGTAGTCAGACAGATACGCAGTATTTT.

For this clone: Relative to the germline gene, one junction end is altered; a read error may explain this. This chain joins TRBV7-7 and TRBJ1-5; D is undetermined. The germline V gene has CDR1 SSHAT and CDR2 FNYEAQ (reference sequence). This CDR3 is 16 amino acids long. This CDR3 is CASSLSRTSSNQPQHF. The CDR3 DNA is TGTGCTAGCAGCTTAAGTCGGACTTCTAGCAATCAGCCCCAGCATTTT.

This clone was observed a few times. The V and J genes are TRBV11-2 and TRBJ1-4; D is possibly TRBD1 (5 bases). The CDR3 length is 15 residues. V dropped 2 bases and J dropped 5 bases, with 12 bases sitting between them. Germline lookup yields CDR1 SGHAT and CDR2 FQNNGV. CDR3 in amino acids: CASSLTGGTNEKLFF. For the CDR3, the DNA is TGTGCCAGCAGCTTAACGGGGGGAACAAATGAAAAACTGTTTTTT.

This clone was seen a few times. This chain uses TRBV24-1 with TRBJ2-2, with 9 bases fitting TRBD1. J gave up 5 bases and V 5 bases, and 8 bases lay outside the gene matches. CDR1 and CDR2 (germline): KGHDR, SFDVKD. This CDR3 is 16 amino acids long. The CDR3 DNA reads as TGTGCCACCAGTGCGGGGAGACAGGGGGGGACCGGGGAGCTGTTTTTT. This gives the protein CATSAGRQGGTGELFF.

The chain uses TRBV29-1 and TRBJ2-7; D is possibly TRBD2 (7 bases). Between the trimmed V and J ends, which lost 6 bases and 3 bases, there was a span of 21 bases. The CDR3 extends over 15 amino acids. The V gene's germline CDR1 is SQVTM and CDR2 ANQGSEA. The CDR3 spells CSVGGTGAFNYEQYF. CDR3 bases: TGCAGCGTGGGGGGGACGGGGGCTTTCAACTACGAGCAGTACTTC.

The rearrangement uses TRBV10-3 and TRBJ1-1; D is perhaps TRBD1 (5 bases). Germline V gives CDR1 ENHRY, CDR2 SYGVKD. Trimming stripped 3 bases from V and 4 bases from J, with 18 bases between. The CDR3 consists of 16 residues. The CDR3 region has the DNA TGTGCCATCAGTGACCCCCCCCGGGGGATAGGCACTGAAGCTTTCTTT. This gives the protein CAISDPPRGIGTEAFF.

The chain combines TRBV5-6 with TRBJ1-2; D is ambiguous. The CDR3 extends over 14 amino acids. Germline assignment: CDR1 SGHDT and CDR2 YYEEEE. Trimming cost V 5 bases and J 0 bases, with 11 bases left between them. CDR3 DNA: TGTGCCAGCAGGCGACTCACCTCTAACTATGGCTACACCTTC. Translating it yields CASRRLTSNYGYTF.